This TCR beta chain was documented in a study of OX40 agonist ivuxolimab in advanced cancers. Profiled with immunoSEQ multiplex PCR; TCRdb holds only in-frame clones, not every one. The data show 45,000 to 50,000 clones, around 92% seen once. Study results and caveats: Partial responders treated at 0.1-3.0 mg/kg exhibited clonal expansion among the lowest measured.

As for this clone: Its antigen is as yet unknown.

Sequenced material: CD4+ or CD8+ T cells sorted from blood, taken in a trial of the OX40 agonist ivuxolimab. This receptor was identified in an adult with an advanced solid tumor such as melanoma, head and neck, liver or kidney cancer.

CDR3 sequence reads: CASSRGGPYNSPLHF. The CDR3, as DNA: TGTGCCAGCAGCCGCGGGGGCCCGTATAATTCACCCCTCCACTTT. The chain links TRBV13 to TRBJ1-6; D is perhaps TRBD1 (6 bases). There are 15 residues in the CDR3. With 5 bases removed from V and 4 bases from J, the gap between germline ends came to 12 bases. Germline V gene data show CDR1 as PRHDT and CDR2 as FYEKMQ (reference sequence). Full variable domain (remainder filled in from reference TRBV13 and TRBJ1-6): AAGVIQSPRHLIKEKRETATLKCYPIPRHDTVYWYQQGPGQDPQFLISFYEKMQSDKGSIPDRFSAQQFSDYHSELNMSSLELGDSALYFCASSRGGPYNSPLHFGNGTRLTVT.